This TCR beta chain was obtained from a study of T cells after posttransplantation cyclophosphamide. The study, taken as a whole, reports: Blood and skin or GI T cell repertoires showed limited TRB overlap. Recipient CMV seropositivity and CMV reactivation strongly tracked TRB clonality.

Some clones are missing from TCRdb's copy, which holds only in-frame ones; the method was immunoSEQ multiplex PCR. The sample is made up of some 37,000 clones, none counted only once. This clone has ten or more counts. Its cognate antigen is unknown. The related graft donor's blood sample was taken on the day of bone marrow donation. The receptor's source is a girl aged 5-17 years in good health, CMV-negative, and a related stem cell transplant donor. Sequencing was done on a sample of PBMCs.

The CDR3 here is CASSDSVGGLTDTQYF. CDR3 bases: TGTGCCAGCAGTGACTCGGTTGGGGGCTTAACAGATACGCAGTATTTT. This sequence joins TRBV6-4 and TRBJ2-3; D may be TRBD1 (6 bases). Germline V lookup: CDR1 MRHNA, CDR2 SNTAGT. This CDR3 is 16 amino acids long. The V end was cut by 0 bases, the J end by 3 bases, with 13 bases between.